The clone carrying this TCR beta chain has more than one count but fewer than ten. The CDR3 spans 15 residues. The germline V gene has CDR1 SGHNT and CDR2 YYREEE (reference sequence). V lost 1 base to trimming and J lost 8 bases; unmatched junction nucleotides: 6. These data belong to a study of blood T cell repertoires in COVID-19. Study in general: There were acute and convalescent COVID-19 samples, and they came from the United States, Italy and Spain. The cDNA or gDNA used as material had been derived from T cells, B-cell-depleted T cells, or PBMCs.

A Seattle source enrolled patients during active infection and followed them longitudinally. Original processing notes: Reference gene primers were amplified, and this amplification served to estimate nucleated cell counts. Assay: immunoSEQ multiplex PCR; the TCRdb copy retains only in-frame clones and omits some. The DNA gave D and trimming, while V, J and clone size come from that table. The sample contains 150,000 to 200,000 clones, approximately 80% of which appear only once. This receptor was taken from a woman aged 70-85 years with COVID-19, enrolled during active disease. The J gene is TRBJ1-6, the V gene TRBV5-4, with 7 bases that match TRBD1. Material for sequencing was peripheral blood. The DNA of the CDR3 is TGTGCCAGCAGCTTGTCCTCAGGGGGGTATTCACCCCTCCACTTT. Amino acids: CASSLSSGGYSPLHF.